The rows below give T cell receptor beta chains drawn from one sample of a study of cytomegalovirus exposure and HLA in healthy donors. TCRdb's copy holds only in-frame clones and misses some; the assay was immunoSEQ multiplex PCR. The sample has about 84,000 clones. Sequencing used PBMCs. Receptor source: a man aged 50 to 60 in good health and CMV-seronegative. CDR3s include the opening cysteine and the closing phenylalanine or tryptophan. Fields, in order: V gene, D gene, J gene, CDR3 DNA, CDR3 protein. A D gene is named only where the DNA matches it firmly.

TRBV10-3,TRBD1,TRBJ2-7,TGTGCCGTAACCCCGGGACAGGGGTACTACGAGCAGTACTTC,CAVTPGQGYYEQYF
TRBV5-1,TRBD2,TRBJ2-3,TGCGCCAGCAACTGGCGGGGGAGCACAGATACGCAGTATTTT,CASNWRGSTDTQYF
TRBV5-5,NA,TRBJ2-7,TGTGCCAGCAGCTTCCGGGACACAATGTCCTACGAGCAGTACTTC,CASSFRDTMSYEQYF
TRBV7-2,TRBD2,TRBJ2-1,TGTGCCAGCAGCAGGGGACTAGCGGGGACCTACAATGAGCAGTTCTTC,CASSRGLAGTYNEQFF
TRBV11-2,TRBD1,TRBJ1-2,TGTGCCAGCAGCCTCGAGGCCGGGACAGGTTGGGGTGGGGGCTACACCTTC,CASSLEAGTGWGGGYTF
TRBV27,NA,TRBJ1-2,TGTGCCAGCAGTTGGGCCGGCTACTATGGCTACACCTTC,CASSWAGYYGYTF
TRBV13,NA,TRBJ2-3,TGTGCCAGCAGCTTCAGGGATACGCAGTATTTT,CASSFRDTQYF
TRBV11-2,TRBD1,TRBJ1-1,TGTGCCAGCAGCTTACAACCGGGACAGGACACTGAAGCTTTCTTT,CASSLQPGQDTEAFF
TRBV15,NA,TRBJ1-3,TGTGCCACCAGCAGAGTTCTTAAAGCTATAGGAAACACCATATATTTT,CATSRVLKAIGNTIYF
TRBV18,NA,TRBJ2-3,TGTGCCAGCTCACCAGCGGATTTGCAGTATTTT,CASSPADLQYF
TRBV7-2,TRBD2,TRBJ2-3,TGTGCCAGCAGGGGGATAGCGGGGGGACTCCTTACAGATACGCAGTATTTT,CASRGIAGGLLTDTQYF
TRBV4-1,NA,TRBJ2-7,TGCGCCAGCAGCCAAGTGAACCGCGTCTACGAGCAGTACTTC,CASSQVNRVYEQYF
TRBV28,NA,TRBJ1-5,TGTGCCAGCAGTGCCACAAATCAGCCCCAGCATTTT,CASSATNQPQHF
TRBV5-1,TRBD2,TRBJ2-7,TGCGCCAGCAGCTTGGATCTAGCGGGGATCTCCTACGAGCAGTACTTC,CASSLDLAGISYEQYF
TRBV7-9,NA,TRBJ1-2,TGTGCCAGCAGCCAGCCGGACAGAAACTATGGCTACACCTTC,CASSQPDRNYGYTF
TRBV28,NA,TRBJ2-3,TGTGCCAGCAGTACCTCCGGGACACAAGACCGAGATACGCAGTATTTT,CASSTSGTQDRDTQYF
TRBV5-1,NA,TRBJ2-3,TGCGCCAGCAGGTACGGATTTGACAGCCAAGGCACAGATACGCAGTATTTT,CASRYGFDSQGTDTQYF
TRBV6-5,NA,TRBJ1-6,TGTGCCAGCAGTTACGCAAGAAGGGACATCATCACACCCCTCCACTTT,CASSYARRDIITPLHF
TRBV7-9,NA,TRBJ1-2,TGTGCCAGCAGCTTAGCAGCTTACTATGGCTACACCTTC,CASSLAAYYGYTF
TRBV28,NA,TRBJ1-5,TGTGCCAGCAGTTTAACTAGAGCTCAGCCCCAGCATTTT,CASSLTRAQPQHF
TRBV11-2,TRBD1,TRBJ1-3,TGTGCCAGCAGCGCCCAGACAGGGATTGGAAACACCATATATTTT,CASSAQTGIGNTIYF
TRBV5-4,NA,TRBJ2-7,TGTGCCAGCAGCTTGATACAGGGAACCTGCGAGCAGTACTTC,CASSLIQGTCEQYF
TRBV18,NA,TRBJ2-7,TGTGCCAGCTCACCCGGACATTCACAGACCTACGAGCAGTACTTC,CASSPGHSQTYEQYF
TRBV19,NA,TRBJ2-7,TGTGCCAGTAGATTCACTTCCGCCTACGAGCAGTACTTC,CASRFTSAYEQYF
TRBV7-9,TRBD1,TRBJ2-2,TGTGCCAGCAGTCGGACAGGGAACACCGGGGAGCTGTTTTTT,CASSRTGNTGELFF
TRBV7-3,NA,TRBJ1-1,TGTGCCAGCAGTATAGGGGGGGCGGACACTGAAGCTTTCTTT,CASSIGGADTEAFF
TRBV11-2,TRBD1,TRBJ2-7,TGTGCCAGCAGCCCATCCCCGGGACAGGGCCGACCCTACGAGCAGTACTTC,CASSPSPGQGRPYEQYF
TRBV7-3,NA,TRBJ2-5,TGTGCCAGCAGCTTTGGACTCAGGGAGACCCAGTACTTC,CASSFGLRETQYF
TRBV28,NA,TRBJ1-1,TGTGCCAGCAGTTTTGGCGGGAACACTGAAGCTTTCTTT,CASSFGGNTEAFF
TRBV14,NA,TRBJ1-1,TGTGCCAGCAGCCTAAAAACAGTAAACACTGAAGCTTTCTTT,CASSLKTVNTEAFF
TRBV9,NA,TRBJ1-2,TGTGCCAGCAGCGTAGCTAGGCGGCCCTACTATGGCTACACCTTC,CASSVARRPYYGYTF
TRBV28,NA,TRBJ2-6,TGTGCCAGCAATCGAGTCTCTGGGGCCAACGTCCTGACTTTC,CASNRVSGANVLTF
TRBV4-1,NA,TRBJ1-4,TGCGCCAGCAGCCTGTTTCCGGGGGTTAATGAAAAACTGTTTTTT,CASSLFPGVNEKLFF
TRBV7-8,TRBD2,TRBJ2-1,TGTGCCAGCAGCTCCATTAGCGGGGACTCCTACAATGAGCAGTTCTTC,CASSSISGDSYNEQFF
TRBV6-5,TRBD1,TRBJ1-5,TGTGCCAGCAGCCGGGACAGGGGGTTCAGTCAGCCCCAGCATTTT,CASSRDRGFSQPQHF
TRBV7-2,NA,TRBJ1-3,TGTGCCAGCAGCCTGGACAGCGGTTCTGGAAACACCATATATTTT,CASSLDSGSGNTIYF
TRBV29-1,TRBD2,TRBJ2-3,TGCAGCGTTGCTCCGAGACTAGCGGGGGGGGGAGATACGCAGTATTTT,CSVAPRLAGGGDTQYF
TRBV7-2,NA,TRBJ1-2,TGTGCCAGCAGCTTCGCTCCGGGGGTAGGCTATGGCTACACCTTC,CASSFAPGVGYGYTF
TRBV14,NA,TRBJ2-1,TGTGCCAGCAGCCAAGGGCTTTTCAATGAGCAGTTCTTC,CASSQGLFNEQFF
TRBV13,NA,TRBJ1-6,TGTGCCAGCAGCAAACAGGGTTCGCATAATTCACCCCTCCACTTT,CASSKQGSHNSPLHF
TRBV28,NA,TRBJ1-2,TGTGCCAGCAGTTTGGCCAGGGCAGGATTCGATGGCTACACCTTC,CASSLARAGFDGYTF
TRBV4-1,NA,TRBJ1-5,TGCGCCAGCAGCCAAGATAGGGCAGGGCCTCAGCCCCAGCATTTT,CASSQDRAGPQPQHF
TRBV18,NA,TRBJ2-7,TGTGCCAGCTCACTAGGTGAAGGGGACGAGCAGTACTTC,CASSLGEGDEQYF
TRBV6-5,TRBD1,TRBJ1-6,TGTGCCAGCAGTTACGGGACAGGCTATAATTCACCCCTCCACTTT,CASSYGTGYNSPLHF
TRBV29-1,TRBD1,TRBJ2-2,TGCAGCGTTGTGGGCCCCGGCACAGGGGGCTCCGGGGAGCTGTTTTTT,CSVVGPGTGGSGELFF
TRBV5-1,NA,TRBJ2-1,TGCGCCAGCAGCTTGGTGATCACAGCAGGGGACCGGGGCAATGAGCAGTTCTTC,CASSLVITAGDRGNEQFF
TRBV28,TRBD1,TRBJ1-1,TGTGCCAGCACCGAAAGGACAGGCCCAAGGACTGAAGCTTTCTTT,CASTERTGPRTEAFF
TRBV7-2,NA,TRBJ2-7,TGTGCCAGCAGCTTAGGTCCAGATCCCCTGCCCTACGAGCAGTACTTC,CASSLGPDPLPYEQYF